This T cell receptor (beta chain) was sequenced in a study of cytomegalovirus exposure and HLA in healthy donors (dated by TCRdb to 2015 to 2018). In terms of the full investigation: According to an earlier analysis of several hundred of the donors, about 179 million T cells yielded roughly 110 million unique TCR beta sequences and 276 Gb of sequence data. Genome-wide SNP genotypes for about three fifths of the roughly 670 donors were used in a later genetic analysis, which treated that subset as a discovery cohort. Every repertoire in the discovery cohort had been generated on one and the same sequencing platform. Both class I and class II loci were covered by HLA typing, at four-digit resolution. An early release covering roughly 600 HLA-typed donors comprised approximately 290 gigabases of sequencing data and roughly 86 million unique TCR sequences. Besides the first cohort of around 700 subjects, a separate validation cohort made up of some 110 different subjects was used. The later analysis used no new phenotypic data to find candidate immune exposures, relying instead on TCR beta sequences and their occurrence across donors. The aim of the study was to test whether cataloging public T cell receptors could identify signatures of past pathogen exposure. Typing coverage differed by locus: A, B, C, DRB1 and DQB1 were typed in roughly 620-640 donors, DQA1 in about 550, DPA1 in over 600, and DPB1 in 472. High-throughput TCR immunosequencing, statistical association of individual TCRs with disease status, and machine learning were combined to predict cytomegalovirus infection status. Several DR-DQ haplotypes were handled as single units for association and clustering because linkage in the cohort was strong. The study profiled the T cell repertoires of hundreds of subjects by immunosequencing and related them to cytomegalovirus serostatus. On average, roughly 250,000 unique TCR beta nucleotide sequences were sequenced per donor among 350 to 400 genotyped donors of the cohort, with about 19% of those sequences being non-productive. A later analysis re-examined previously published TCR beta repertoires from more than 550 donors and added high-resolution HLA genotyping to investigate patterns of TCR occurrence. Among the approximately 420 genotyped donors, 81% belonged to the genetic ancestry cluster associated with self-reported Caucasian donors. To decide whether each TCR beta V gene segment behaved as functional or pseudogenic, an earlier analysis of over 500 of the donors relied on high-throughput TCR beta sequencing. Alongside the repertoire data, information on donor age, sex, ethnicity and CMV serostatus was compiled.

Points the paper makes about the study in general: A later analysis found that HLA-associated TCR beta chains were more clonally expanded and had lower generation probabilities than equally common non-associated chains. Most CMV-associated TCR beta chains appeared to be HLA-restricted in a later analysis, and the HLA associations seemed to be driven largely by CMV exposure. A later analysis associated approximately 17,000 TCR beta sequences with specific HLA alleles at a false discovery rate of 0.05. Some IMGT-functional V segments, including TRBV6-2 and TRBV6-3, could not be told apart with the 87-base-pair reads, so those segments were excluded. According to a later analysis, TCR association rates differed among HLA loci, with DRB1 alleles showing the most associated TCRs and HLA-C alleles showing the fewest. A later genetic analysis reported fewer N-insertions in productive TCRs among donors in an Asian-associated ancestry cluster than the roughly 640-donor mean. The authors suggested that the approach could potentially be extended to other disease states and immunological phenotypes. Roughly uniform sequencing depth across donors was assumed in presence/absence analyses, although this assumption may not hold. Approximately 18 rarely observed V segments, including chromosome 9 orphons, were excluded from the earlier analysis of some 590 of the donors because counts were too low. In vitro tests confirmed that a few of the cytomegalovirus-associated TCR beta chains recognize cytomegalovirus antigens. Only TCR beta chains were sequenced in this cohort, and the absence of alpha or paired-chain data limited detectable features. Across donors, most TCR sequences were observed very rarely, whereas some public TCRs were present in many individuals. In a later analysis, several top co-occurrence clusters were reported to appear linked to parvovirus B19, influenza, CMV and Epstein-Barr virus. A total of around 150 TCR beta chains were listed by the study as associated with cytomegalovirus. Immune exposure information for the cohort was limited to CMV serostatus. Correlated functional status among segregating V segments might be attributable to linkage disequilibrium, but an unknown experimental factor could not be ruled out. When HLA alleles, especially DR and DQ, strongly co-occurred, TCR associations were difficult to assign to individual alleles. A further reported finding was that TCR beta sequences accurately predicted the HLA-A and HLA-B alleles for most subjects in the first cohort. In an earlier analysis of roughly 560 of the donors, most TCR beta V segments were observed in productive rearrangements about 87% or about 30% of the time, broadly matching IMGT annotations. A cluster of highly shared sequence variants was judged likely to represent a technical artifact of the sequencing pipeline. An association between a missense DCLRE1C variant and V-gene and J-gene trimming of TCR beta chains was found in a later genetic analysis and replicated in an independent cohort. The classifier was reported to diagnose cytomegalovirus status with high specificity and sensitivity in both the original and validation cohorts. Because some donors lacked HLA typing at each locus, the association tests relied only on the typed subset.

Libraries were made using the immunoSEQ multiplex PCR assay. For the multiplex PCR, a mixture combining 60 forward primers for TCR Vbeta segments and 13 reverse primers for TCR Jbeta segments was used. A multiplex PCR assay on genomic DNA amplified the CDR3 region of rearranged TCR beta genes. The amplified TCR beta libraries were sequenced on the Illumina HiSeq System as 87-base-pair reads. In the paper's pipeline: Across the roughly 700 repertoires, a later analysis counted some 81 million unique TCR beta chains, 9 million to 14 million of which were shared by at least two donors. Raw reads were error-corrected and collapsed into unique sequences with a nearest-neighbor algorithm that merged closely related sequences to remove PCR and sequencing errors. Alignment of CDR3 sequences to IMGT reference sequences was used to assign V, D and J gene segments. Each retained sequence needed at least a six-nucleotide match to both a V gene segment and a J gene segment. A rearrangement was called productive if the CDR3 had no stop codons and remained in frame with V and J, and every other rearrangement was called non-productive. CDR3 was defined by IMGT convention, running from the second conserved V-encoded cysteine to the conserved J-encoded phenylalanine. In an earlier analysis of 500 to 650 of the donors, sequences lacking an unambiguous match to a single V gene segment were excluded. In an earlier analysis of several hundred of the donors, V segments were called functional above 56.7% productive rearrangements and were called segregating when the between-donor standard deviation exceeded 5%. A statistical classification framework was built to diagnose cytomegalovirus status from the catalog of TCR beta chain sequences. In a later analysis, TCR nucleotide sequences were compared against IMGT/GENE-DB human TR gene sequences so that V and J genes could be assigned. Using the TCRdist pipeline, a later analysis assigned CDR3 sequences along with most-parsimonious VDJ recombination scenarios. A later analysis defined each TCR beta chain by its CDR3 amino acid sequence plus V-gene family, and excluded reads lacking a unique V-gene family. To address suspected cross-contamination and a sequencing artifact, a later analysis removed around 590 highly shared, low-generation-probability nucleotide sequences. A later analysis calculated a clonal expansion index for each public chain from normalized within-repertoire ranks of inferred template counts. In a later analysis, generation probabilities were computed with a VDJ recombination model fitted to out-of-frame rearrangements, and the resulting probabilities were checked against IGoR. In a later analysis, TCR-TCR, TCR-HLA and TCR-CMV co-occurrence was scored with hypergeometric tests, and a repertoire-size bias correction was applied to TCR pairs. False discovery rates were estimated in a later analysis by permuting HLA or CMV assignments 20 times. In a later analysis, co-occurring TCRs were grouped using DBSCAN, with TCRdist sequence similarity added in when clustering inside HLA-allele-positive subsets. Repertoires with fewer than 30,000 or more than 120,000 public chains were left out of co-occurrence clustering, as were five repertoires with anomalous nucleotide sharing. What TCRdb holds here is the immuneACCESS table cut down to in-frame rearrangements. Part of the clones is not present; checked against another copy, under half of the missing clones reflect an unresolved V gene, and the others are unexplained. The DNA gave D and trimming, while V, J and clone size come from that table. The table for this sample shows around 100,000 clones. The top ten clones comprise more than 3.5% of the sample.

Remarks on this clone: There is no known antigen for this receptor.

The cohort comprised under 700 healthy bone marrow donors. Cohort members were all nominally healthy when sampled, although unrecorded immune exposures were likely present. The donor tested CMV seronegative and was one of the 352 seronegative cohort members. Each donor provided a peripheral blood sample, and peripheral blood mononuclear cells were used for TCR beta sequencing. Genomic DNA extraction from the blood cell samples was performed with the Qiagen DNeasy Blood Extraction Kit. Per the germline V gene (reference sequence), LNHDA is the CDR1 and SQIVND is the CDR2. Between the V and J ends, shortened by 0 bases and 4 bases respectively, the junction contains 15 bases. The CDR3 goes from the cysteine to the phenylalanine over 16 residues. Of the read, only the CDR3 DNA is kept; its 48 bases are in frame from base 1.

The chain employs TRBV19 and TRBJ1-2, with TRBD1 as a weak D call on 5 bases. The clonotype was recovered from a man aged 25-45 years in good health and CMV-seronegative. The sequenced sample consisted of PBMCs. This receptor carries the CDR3 CASSIDLTVRGYGYTF. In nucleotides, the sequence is TGTGCCAGTAGTATAGATCTGACAGTACGAGGCTATGGCTACACCTTC. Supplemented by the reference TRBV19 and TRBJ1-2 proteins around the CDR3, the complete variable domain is DGGITQSPKYLFRKEGQNVTLSCEQNLNHDAMYWYRQDPGQGLRLIYYSQIVNDFQKGDIAEGYSVSREKKESFPLTVTSAQKNPTAFYLCASSIDLTVRGYGYTFGSGTRLTVV.